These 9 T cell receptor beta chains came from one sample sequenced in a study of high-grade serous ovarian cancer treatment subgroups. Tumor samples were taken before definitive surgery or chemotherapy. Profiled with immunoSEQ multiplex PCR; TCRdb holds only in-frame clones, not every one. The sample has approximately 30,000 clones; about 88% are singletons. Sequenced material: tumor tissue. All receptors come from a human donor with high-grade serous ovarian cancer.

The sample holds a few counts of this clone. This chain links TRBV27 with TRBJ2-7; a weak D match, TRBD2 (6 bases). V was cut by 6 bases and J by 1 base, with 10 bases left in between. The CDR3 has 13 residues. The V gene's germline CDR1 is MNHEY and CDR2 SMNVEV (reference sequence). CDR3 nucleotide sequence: TGTGCCAGCAGGGGACTCGCATCCTACGAGCAGTACTTC. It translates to CASRGLASYEQYF.

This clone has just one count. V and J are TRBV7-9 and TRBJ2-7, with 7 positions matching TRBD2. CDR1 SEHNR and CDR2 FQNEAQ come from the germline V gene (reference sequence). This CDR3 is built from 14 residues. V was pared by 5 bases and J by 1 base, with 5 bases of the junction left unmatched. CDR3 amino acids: CASSPIAGSYEQYF. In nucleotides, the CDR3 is TGTGCCAGCAGCCCTATAGCGGGTTCCTACGAGCAGTACTTC.

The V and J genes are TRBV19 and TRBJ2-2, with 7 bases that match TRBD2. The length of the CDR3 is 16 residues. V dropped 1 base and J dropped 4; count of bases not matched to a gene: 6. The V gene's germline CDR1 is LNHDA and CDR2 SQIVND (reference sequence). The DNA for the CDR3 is TGTGCCAGTAGTATAGTGTCCCTAGCGGCCACCGGGGAGCTGTTTTTT. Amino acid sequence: CASSIVSLAATGELFF.

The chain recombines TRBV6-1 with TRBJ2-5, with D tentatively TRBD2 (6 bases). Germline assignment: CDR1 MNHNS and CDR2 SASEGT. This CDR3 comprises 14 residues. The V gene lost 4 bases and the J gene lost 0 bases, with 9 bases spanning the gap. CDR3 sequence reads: CASSARDYQETQYF. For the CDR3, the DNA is TGTGCCAGCAGTGCCCGGGACTACCAAGAGACCCAGTACTTC.

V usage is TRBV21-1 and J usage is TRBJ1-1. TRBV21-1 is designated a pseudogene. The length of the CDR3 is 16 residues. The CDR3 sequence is CASSKVKGGGDTEAFF. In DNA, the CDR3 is TGTGCCAGCAGCAAAGTAAAAGGAGGAGGTGACACTGAAGCTTTCTTT.

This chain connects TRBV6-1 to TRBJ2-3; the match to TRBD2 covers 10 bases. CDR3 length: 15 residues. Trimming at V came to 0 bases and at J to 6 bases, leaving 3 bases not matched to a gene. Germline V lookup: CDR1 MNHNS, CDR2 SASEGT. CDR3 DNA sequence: TGTGCCAGCAGTGAAGCTACTAGCGGGAAGGATACGCAGTATTTT. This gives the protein CASSEATSGKDTQYF.

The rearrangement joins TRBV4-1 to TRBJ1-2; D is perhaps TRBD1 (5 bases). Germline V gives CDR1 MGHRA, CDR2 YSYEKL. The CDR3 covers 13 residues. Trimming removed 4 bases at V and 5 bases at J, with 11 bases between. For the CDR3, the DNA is TGCGCCAGCAGCCGAACAGGTCAATATGGCTACACCTTC. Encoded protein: CASSRTGQYGYTF.

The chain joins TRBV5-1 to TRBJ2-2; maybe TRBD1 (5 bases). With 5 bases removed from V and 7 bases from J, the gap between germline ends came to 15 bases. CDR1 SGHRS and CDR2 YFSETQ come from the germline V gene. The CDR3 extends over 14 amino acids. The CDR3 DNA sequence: TGCGCCAGCAGACCCCCCAGGGCAGACGGGGAGCTGTTTTTT. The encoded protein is CASRPPRADGELFF.

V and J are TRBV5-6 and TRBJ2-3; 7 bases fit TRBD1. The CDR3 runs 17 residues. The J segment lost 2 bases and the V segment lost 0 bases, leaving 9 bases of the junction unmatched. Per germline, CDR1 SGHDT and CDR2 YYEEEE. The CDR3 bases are TGTGCCAGCAGCTTGGTCTTTAGGACAGGAACCACAGATACGCAGTATTTT. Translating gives CASSLVFRTGTTDTQYF.